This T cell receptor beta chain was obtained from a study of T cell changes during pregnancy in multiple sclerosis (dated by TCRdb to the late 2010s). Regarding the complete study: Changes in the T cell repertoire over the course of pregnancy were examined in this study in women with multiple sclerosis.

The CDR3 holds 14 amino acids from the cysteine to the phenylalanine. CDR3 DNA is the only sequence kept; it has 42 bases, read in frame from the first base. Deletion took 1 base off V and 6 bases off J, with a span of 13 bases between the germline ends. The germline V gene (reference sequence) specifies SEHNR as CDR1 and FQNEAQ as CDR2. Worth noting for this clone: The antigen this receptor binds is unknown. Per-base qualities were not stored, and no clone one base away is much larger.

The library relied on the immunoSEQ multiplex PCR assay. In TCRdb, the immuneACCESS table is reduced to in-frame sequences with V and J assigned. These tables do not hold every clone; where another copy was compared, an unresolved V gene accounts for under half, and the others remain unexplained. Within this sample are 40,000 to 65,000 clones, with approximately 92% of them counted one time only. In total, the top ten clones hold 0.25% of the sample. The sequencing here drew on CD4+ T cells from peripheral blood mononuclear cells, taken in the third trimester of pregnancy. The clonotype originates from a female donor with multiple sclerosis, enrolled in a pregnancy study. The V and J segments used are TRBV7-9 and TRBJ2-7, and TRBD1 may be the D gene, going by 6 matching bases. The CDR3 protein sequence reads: CASSLEGVLPEQYF. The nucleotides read TGTGCCAGCAGCTTAGAGGGGGTTCTTCCCGAGCAGTACTTC. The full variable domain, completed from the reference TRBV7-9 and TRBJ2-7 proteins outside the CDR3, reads DTGVSQNPRHKITKRGQNVTFRCDPISEHNRLYWYRQTLGQGPEFLTYFQNEAQLEKSRLLSDRFSAERPKGSFSTLEIQRTEQGDSAMYLCASSLEGVLPEQYFGPGTRLTVT.